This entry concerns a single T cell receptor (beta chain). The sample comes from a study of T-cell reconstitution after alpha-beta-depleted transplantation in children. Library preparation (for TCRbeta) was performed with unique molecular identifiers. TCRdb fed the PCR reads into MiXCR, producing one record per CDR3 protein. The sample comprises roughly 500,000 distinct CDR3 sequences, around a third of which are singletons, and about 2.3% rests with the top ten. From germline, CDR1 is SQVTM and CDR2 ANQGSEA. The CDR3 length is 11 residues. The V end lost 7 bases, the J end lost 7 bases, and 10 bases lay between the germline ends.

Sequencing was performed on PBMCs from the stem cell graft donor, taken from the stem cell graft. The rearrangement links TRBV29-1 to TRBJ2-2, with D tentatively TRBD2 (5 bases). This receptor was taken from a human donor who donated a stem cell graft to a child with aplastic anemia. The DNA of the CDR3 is TGCAGCGCCCGGACTGTCGGGGAGCTGTTTTTT. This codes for CSARTVGELFF.